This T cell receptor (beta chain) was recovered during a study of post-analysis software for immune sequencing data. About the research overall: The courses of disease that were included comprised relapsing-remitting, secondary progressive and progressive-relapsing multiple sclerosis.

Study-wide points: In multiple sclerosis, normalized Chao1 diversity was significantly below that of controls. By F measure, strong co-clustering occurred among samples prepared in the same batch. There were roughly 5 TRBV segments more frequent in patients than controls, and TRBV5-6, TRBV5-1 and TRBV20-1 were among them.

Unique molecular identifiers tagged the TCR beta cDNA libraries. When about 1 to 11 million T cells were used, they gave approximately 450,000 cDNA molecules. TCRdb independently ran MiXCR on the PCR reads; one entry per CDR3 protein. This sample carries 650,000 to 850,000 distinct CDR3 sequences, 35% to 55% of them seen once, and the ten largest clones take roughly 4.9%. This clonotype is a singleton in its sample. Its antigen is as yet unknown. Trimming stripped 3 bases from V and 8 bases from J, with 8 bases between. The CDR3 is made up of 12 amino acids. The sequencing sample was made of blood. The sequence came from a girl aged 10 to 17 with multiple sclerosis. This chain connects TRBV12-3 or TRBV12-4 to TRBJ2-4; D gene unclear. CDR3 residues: CASSLEYYIQYF. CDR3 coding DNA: TGTGCCAGCAGTTTGGAGTACTACATTCAGTACTTC.